These 23 T cell receptor beta chains share one sample of origin, sequenced in a study of T cell repertoires in cytomegalovirus infection (dated by TCRdb to between 2018 and 2020). Sequencing was carried out with an Illumina HiSeq 1500. TCRdb took the public reads, trimmed them with fastp at Q25, ran MiXCR for clone calling and kept in-frame beta chains. Entries that share a CDR3 protein sequence are merged under the most common genes and DNA. In this sample the table shows about 450,000 distinct CDR3 sequences, roughly a third of which occur a single time. The ten biggest clones cover approximately 14% of the sample. Sequencing used PBMCs. These receptors were obtained from a human donor in good health (CMV status not recorded). Some clones in this sample may be carry-over from other donors' samples.

Points on this clonotype: An end of the junction does not agree with germline; a read error may underlie this. The genes are TRBV6-4 and TRBJ2-3; TRBD2 matches 11 bases. The germline V gene encodes CDR1 MRHNA and CDR2 SNTAGT. The CDR3 totals 18 residues. CDR3 bases: TGTGCCAGCTTAGCGGGGGGGCCAATAAGAGGGAGCACAGATACGAAGTATTTT. Its translation: CASLAGGPIRGSTDTKYF.

The chain uses TRBV29-1 and TRBJ2-1, with 15 nucleotides matching TRBD2. The CDR3 loop spans 15 amino acids. Germline trimming cut 7 bases from V and 7 bases from J; bases unmatched to any gene: 8. Germline V CDR1 and CDR2: SQVTM, ANQGSEA. For the CDR3, the DNA is TGCAGCGCTAGGACTAGCGGGGGGGCTGGTAATGAGCAGTTCTTC. Translated: CSARTSGGAGNEQFF.

This chain links TRBV6-2 or TRBV6-3 with TRBJ2-5, with TRBD1 matching over 7 bases. This CDR3 spans 14 amino acids. The J segment lost 1 base and the V segment lost 4 bases, leaving 3 bases of the junction unmatched. Germline CDR1 and CDR2: MNHEY and SVGEGT. CDR3 region: CASSSTGIQETQYF. CDR3 nucleotide sequence: TGTGCCAGCAGTTCGACAGGGATCCAAGAGACCCAGTACTTC.

This chain uses TRBV7-9 with TRBJ2-7; unclear D gene. The CDR3 has 12 residues. V lost 4 bases, J lost 6 bases, and 10 bases lay in between. The V gene's germline CDR1 is SEHNR and CDR2 FQNEAQ (reference sequence). The CDR3 sequence: CASSSTRGEQYF. In DNA, the CDR3 is TGTGCCAGCAGCTCCACCCGCGGCGAGCAGTACTTC.

The sample holds many counts of this clonotype. The rearrangement joins TRBV7-6 to TRBJ2-1; the D is unclear. CDR3 length equals 13 residues. V lost 6 bases and J lost 6, with 12 bases in between. In germline, CDR1 is SGHVS, CDR2 FNYEAQ. The CDR3 is CASRPSGSNEQFF. CDR3 coding DNA: TGTGCCAGCAGGCCATCAGGTTCCAATGAGCAGTTCTTC.

The rearrangement uses TRBV11-2 and TRBJ2-2; tentatively, D is TRBD2 (7 bases). V shed 2 bases and J shed 8 bases, with 12 bases lying between them. Germline loops: CDR1 SGHAT, CDR2 FQNNGV. The CDR3 loop spans 14 amino acids. The CDR3 here is CASSLQQGGGELFF. Written as DNA, the CDR3 is TGTGCCAGCAGCTTACAACAGGGAGGGGGGGAGCTGTTTTTT.

This clonotype appeared many times. This chain joins TRBV24-1 and TRBJ2-1; D unclear. CDR3 size: 12 residues. Germline CDR1 and CDR2: KGHDR and SFDVKD. Trimming cost V 0 bases and J 7 bases, with 3 bases left between them. The CDR3 reads CATSDLVNEQFF. Here the CDR3 DNA reads TGTGCCACCAGTGATTTGGTAAATGAGCAGTTCTTC.

V is TRBV14 and J is TRBJ2-1; the D gene is possibly TRBD2 (5 bases). The CDR3 is 15 amino acids. The V end was cut by 1 base, the J end by 8 bases, with 15 bases between. The V gene's germline CDR1 is SGHDN and CDR2 FVKESK. The DNA for the CDR3 is TGTGCCAGCAGCCAAGTAGGTTTGAGCGGAGATGAGCAGTTCTTC. This sequence encodes CASSQVGLSGDEQFF.

This clonotype was recorded a few times. The rearrangement uses TRBV19 and TRBJ1-6, with D tentatively TRBD1 (6 bases). V was trimmed by 5 bases and J by 4 bases, leaving 12 bases between them. Per the germline V gene, CDR1 is LNHDA and CDR2 is SQIVND (reference sequence). The CDR3 totals 15 residues. The CDR3 loop is CASSPGGGYNSPLHF. The CDR3 coding sequence is TGTGCCAGTAGTCCCGGAGGGGGGTATAATTCACCCCTCCACTTT.

In its sample, this clonotype was seen a few times. The chain recombines TRBV7-2 with TRBJ2-6; 7 positions agree with TRBD1. V lost 2 bases, J lost 6 bases, and 4 bases stayed unmatched. Germline loops: CDR1 SGHTA, CDR2 FQGNSA. This CDR3 has 15 amino acids. DNA of the CDR3: TGTGCCAGCAGCTTATTTCAGGGGGAGGCCAACGTCCTGACTTTC. This encodes CASSLFQGEANVLTF.

In its sample, this clonotype was seen many times. The chain couples TRBV27 to TRBJ1-1; D remains ambiguous. In germline, CDR1 is MNHEY, CDR2 SMNVEV (reference sequence). Trimming took off 5 bases at V and 0 bases at J, with 10 bases between the two ends. This CDR3 region has 14 residues. CDR3 region: CASSQQILNTEAFF. The CDR3 region has the DNA TGTGCCAGCAGTCAACAGATCCTGAACACTGAAGCTTTCTTT.

The V call is TRBV5-6, the J call TRBJ2-7; perhaps TRBD2 as D (6 bases). CDR1 is SGHDT, CDR2 YYEEEE, per germline. The ends were cut back, 3 bases at V and 4 bases at J, with 11 bases in the middle. CDR3 size: 13 residues. CDR3 in DNA: TGTGCCAGCAGCTCGGGGGTATGGTACGAGCAGTACTTC. Protein product: CASSSGVWYEQYF.

This sequence joins TRBV28 and TRBJ1-2, with TRBD1 identical over 10 bases. The J segment lost 4 bases and the V segment lost 5 bases, leaving 7 bases of the junction unmatched. CDR1 and CDR2 from the germline V gene are MDHEN and SYDVKM. CDR3 length: 15 amino acids. The CDR3: CASSRGQGYGYGYTF. The CDR3 DNA reads as TGTGCCAGCAGTCGGGGACAGGGGTATGGCTATGGCTACACCTTC.

The chain links TRBV20-1 to TRBJ2-1; 11 bases are a match to TRBD2. This CDR3 is built from 14 residues. Germline trimming cut 0 bases from V and 10 bases from J; bases unmatched to any gene: 5. Germline V gives CDR1 DFQATT, CDR2 SNEGSKA (reference sequence). Here the CDR3 DNA reads TGCAGTGCTAGAGAAACTAGCGGGAGCTGGGAGCAGTTCTTC. Translated: CSARETSGSWEQFF.

CDR3 protein: CASRLRDSSYNEQFF. The CDR3 DNA is TGTGCCAGTAGGCTCAGGGACAGCTCCTACAATGAGCAGTTCTTC. The chain links TRBV19 to TRBJ2-1; 7 bases are shared with TRBD1. V was pared by 6 bases and J by 0 bases, with 5 bases of the junction left unmatched. Germline CDR1 and CDR2: LNHDA and SQIVND (reference sequence). The CDR3 has 15 residues.

The table lists this clonotype with a few counts. The rearrangement links TRBV4-3 to TRBJ1-2; D is ambiguous. Trimming shortened V by 0 bases and J by 8 bases, and 13 bases separated the two germline ends. Germline CDR1 is LGHNA and CDR2 is YSLEER. This CDR3 has 14 residues. The CDR3 nucleotides are TGCGCCAGCAGCCAAGAATACGAGGCCACGGGCTACACCTTC. Translation: CASSQEYEATGYTF.

This clonotype was detected only a few times. This chain links TRBV2 with TRBJ2-3; D is uncertain. Germline CDR1 SNHLY, CDR2 FYNNEI. V lost 5 bases to trimming and J lost 2 bases, with 11 bases between them. The CDR3 has 14 amino acids. CDR3 nucleotides: TGTGCCAGCAGTCCCTGGCTAGTCACAGATACGCAGTATTTT. Translating gives CASSPWLVTDTQYF.

Many counts were recorded for this clonotype. The chain has TRBV7-2 and TRBJ1-1; D is perhaps TRBD1 (5 bases). Deletions cut 3 bases from V and 1 base from J, with 9 bases between. CDR3 length: 14 residues. Germline CDR1 SGHTA, CDR2 FQGNSA. The CDR3 DNA reads as TGTGCCAGCAGCTTCCAGGGAACGAACACTGAAGCTTTCTTT. Translated: CASSFQGTNTEAFF. The entire variable domain, with the rest obtained from reference TRBV7-2 and TRBJ1-1, is as follows: GAGVSQSPSNKVTEKGKDVELRCDPISGHTALYWYRQSLGQGLEFLIYFQGNSAPDKSGLPSDRFSAERTGGSVSTLTIQRTQQEDSAVYLCASSFQGTNTEAFFGQGTRLTVV.

Only a few counts were recorded for this clonotype. The gene calls are TRBV6-6 and TRBJ2-1; the match to TRBD2 covers 10 bases. This CDR3 has 16 amino acids. Looked up from germline, CDR1 is MNHNY and CDR2 is SVGAGI (reference sequence). The trim removed 1 base at V and 2 bases at J, leaving 2 bases unmatched. CDR3 sequence reads: CASSYFSGGTYNEQFF. The CDR3 nucleotides are TGTGCCAGCAGTTACTTTAGCGGGGGGACCTACAATGAGCAGTTCTTC.

This clonotype was observed many times. The rearrangement uses TRBV28 and TRBJ2-7; possibly TRBD1 for D (5 bases). Trimming removed 3 bases at V and 0 bases at J, with 9 bases between. This CDR3 is built from 14 residues. CDR1 and CDR2 from the germline V gene are MDHEN and SYDVKM. CDR3 in DNA: TGTGCCAGCAGTTTTACAGGAAGCTCCTACGAGCAGTACTTC. It codes for CASSFTGSSYEQYF.

The chain has TRBV7-2 and TRBJ2-5; tentative D call: TRBD2 (5 bases). V was pared by 3 bases and J by 7 bases, with 12 bases between. The CDR3 consists of 13 residues. CDR1 and CDR2 (germline): SGHTA, FQGNSA. CDR3 sequence (DNA): TGTGCCAGCAGCTTCGACCTAGGAGGGACCCAGTACTTC. As protein: CASSFDLGGTQYF. The full variable domain, its missing parts supplied by reference TRBV7-2 and TRBJ2-5, is GAGVSQSPSNKVTEKGKDVELRCDPISGHTALYWYRQSLGQGLEFLIYFQGNSAPDKSGLPSDRFSAERTGGSVSTLTIQRTQQEDSAVYLCASSFDLGGTQYFGPGTRLLVL.

This clonotype was counted a few times. The rearrangement links TRBV11-2 to TRBJ2-5; 9 bases fit TRBD1. The CDR3 is 17 amino acids. CDR1 is SGHAT, CDR2 FQNNGV, per germline. The ends lost 4 bases at V and 4 bases at J; junction bases unmatched: 13. The DNA for the CDR3 is TGTGCCAGCAGCTCACCCGGACAGGGGTCCCCCAGAGAGACCCAGTACTTC. It codes for CASSSPGQGSPRETQYF.

This clonotype was counted once. The V and J genes are TRBV7-3 and TRBJ2-1, with D perhaps TRBD2 (6 bases). In germline, CDR1 is SGHTA, CDR2 FQGTGA. This CDR3 is 15 amino acids long. V lost 4 bases to trimming and J lost 10 bases, with 20 bases between them. Here the CDR3 DNA reads TGTGCCAGCAGCTGGCACACGAGGGCTAGCGTCGAGCAGTTCTTC. Its protein product is CASSWHTRASVEQFF.